Below, 5 T cell receptor beta chains from the same sample are listed, as sequenced in a study of T cell responses to AZD1222 COVID-19 vaccine. Sequencing used immunoSEQ multiplex PCR; TCRdb keeps in-frame clones, though not all of them. This table holds approximately 120,000 clones, around nine tenths found once. The source material was peripheral blood, sampled on day 0 of AZD1222 vaccination. These receptors all come from an adult in good health.

The chain uses TRBV19 and TRBJ1-4; TRBD1 matches 9 bases. This CDR3 is built from 16 residues. Germline CDR1 is LNHDA and CDR2 is SQIVND (reference sequence). Trimming at V came to 1 base and at J to 8 bases, leaving 8 bases not matched to a gene. The CDR3 reads CASSIVGTGQGEKLFF. The CDR3 DNA reads TGTGCCAGTAGTATAGTCGGGACAGGGCAAGGAGAAAAACTGTTTTTT.

This chain uses TRBV2 with TRBJ2-7; D unresolved. V was trimmed by 9 bases and J by 2 bases, leaving 11 bases between them. This CDR3 has 12 amino acids. From germline, CDR1 is SNHLY and CDR2 FYNNEI. The CDR3 DNA reads as TGTGCCAGGCCGGGCCGCGCCTACGAGCAGTACTTC. Its translation is CARPGRAYEQYF. Full variable domain (outside the CDR3, taken from reference TRBV2 and TRBJ2-7): EPEVTQTPSHQVTQMGQEVILRCVPISNHLYFYWYRQILGQKVEFLVSFYNNEISEKSEIFDDQFSVERPDGSNFTLKIRSTKLEDSAMYFCARPGRAYEQYFGPGTRLTVT.

The J gene is TRBJ2-1, the V gene TRBV7-2; 13 bases map to TRBD2. J was trimmed by 7 bases and V by 0 bases; bases with no gene match: 9. CDR1 and CDR2 from the germline V gene are SGHTA and FQGNSA. This CDR3 comprises 18 residues. The CDR3 is CASSLAPRLAGGGNEQFF. CDR3 in DNA: TGTGCCAGCAGCTTAGCCCCTCGACTAGCGGGAGGAGGGAATGAGCAGTTCTTC.

The chain carries TRBV19 and TRBJ1-3; perhaps TRBD1 as D (5 bases). CDR1 and CDR2 (germline): LNHDA, SQIVND (reference sequence). V was pared by 3 bases and J by 0 bases, with 15 bases between. The CDR3 covers 17 residues. The CDR3 spells CASSIFFQGSSGNTIYF. CDR3 bases: TGTGCCAGTAGTATCTTCTTCCAGGGCAGCTCTGGAAACACCATATATTTT.

The chain combines TRBV10-3 with TRBJ1-1, with D perhaps matching TRBD1 (5 bases). CDR3 length equals 12 residues. The V end lost 7 bases, the J end lost 4 bases, and 10 bases lay between the germline ends. Germline lookup yields CDR1 ENHRY and CDR2 SYGVKD. CDR3 sequence (DNA): TGTGCCATCAAGGGGCTGGGCACTGAAGCTTTCTTT. This sequence encodes CAIKGLGTEAFF.